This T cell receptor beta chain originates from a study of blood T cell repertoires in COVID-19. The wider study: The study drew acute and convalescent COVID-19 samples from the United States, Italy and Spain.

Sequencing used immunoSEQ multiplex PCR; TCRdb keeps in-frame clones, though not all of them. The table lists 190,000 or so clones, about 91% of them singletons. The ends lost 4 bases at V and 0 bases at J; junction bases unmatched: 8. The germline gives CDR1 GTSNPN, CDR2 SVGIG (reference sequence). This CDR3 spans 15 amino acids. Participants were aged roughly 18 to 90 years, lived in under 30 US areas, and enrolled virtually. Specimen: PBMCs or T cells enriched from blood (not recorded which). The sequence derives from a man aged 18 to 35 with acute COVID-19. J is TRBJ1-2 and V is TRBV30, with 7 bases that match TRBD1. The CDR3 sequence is CAWNGQDHSNYGYTF. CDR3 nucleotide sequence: TGTGCCTGGAACGGACAGGACCATTCTAACTATGGCTACACCTTC.